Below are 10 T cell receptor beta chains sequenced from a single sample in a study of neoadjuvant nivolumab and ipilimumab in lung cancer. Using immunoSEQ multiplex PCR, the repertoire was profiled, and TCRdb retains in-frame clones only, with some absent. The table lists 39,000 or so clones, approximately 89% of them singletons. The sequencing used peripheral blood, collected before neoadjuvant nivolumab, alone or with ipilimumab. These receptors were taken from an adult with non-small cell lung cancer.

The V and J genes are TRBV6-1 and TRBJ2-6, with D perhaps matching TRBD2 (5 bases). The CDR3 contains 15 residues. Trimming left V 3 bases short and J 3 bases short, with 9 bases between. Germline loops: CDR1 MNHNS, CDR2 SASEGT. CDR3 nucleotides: TGTGCCAGCAGTGACGGGAACTATGGGGCCAACGTCCTGACTTTC. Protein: CASSDGNYGANVLTF.

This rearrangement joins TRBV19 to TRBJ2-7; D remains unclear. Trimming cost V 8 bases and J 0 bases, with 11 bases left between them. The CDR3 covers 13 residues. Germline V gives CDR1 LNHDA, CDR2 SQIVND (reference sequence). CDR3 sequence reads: CASGIGRSYEQYF. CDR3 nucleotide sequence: TGTGCCAGTGGGATAGGACGCTCCTACGAGCAGTACTTC. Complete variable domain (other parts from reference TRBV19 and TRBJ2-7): DGGITQSPKYLFRKEGQNVTLSCEQNLNHDAMYWYRQDPGQGLRLIYYSQIVNDFQKGDIAEGYSVSREKKESFPLTVTSAQKNPTAFYLCASGIGRSYEQYFGPGTRLTVT.

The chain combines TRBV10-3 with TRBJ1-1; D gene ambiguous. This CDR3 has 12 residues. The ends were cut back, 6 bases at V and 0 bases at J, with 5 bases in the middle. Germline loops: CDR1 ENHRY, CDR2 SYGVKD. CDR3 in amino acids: CAISRLNTEAFF. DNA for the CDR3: TGTGCCATCAGCCGGTTGAACACTGAAGCTTTCTTT.

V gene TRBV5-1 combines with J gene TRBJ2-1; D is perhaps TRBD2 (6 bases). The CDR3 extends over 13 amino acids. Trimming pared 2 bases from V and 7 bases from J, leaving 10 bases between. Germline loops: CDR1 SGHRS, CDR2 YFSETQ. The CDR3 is CASSFGGVNEQFF. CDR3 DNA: TGCGCCAGCAGCTTTGGCGGGGTAAATGAGCAGTTCTTC.

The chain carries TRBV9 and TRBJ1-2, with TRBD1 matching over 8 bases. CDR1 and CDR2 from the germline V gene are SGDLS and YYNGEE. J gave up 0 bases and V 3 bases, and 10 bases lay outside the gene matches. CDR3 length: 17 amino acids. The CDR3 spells CASSASGTGISNYGYTF. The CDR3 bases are TGTGCCAGCAGCGCCTCCGGGACAGGCATCTCTAACTATGGCTACACCTTC.

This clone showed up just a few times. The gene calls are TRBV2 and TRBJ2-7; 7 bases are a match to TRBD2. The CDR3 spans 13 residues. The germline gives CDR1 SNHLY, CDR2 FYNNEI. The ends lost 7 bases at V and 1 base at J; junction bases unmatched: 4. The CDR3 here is CASTGAGSYEQYF. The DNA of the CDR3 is TGTGCCAGCACCGGAGCGGGATCCTACGAGCAGTACTTC.

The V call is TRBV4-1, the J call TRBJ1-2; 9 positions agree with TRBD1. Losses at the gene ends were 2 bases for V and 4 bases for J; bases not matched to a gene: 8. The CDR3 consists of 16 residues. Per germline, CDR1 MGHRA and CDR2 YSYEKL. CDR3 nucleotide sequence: TGCGCCAGCAGCCAACCAGACAGGGGGTTTTCCTATGGCTACACCTTC. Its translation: CASSQPDRGFSYGYTF.

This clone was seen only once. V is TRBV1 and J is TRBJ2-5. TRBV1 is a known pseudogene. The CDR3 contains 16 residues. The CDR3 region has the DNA TGCACCAGCAGCTCCCCGGGACGGACCTACCAAGAGACCCAGTACTTC. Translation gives CTSSSPGRTYQETQYF.

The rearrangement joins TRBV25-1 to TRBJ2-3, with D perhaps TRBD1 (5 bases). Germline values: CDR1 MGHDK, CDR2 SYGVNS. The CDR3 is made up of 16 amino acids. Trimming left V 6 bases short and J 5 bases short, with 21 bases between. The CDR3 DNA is TGTGCCAGCAGCCTTAAACCAGGGTCTAAGCGAGATACGCAGTATTTT. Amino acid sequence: CASSLKPGSKRDTQYF. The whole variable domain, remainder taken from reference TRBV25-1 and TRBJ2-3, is EADIYQTPRYLVIGTGKKITLECSQTMGHDKMYWYQQDPGMELHLIHYSYGVNSTEKGDLSSESTVSRIRTEHFPLTLESARPSHTSQYLCASSLKPGSKRDTQYFGPGTRLTVL.

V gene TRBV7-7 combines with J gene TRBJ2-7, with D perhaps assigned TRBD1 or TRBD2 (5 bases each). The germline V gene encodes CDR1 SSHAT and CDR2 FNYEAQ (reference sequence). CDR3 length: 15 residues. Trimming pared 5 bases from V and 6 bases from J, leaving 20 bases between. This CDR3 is CASSAFGAEGGEQYF. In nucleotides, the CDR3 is TGTGCCAGCAGCGCCTTCGGGGCCGAGGGTGGCGAGCAGTACTTC.